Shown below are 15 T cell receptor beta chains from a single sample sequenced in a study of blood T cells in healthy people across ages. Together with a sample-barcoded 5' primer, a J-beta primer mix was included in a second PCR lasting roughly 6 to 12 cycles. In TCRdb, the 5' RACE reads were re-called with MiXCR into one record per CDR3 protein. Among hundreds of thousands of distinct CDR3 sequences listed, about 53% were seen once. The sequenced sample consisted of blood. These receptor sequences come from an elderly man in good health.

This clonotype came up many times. The DNA of the CDR3 is TGTGCCAGCAGCCGAACAGGGTCGCAAGAGACCCAGTACTTC. Residues: CASSRTGSQETQYF. This chain links TRBV14 with TRBJ2-5; D is possibly TRBD1 (6 bases). CDR3 size: 14 residues. Germline V gene lookup returns CDR1 SGHDN and CDR2 FVKESK. With 4 bases removed from V and 2 bases from J, the gap between germline ends came to 11 bases.

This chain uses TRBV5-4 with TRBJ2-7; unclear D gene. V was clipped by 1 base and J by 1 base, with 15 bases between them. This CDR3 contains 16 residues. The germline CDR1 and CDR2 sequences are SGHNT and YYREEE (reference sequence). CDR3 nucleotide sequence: TGTGCCAGCAGCTTGCCGAATAGTGGAATTTCCTACGAGCAGTACTTC. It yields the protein CASSLPNSGISYEQYF.

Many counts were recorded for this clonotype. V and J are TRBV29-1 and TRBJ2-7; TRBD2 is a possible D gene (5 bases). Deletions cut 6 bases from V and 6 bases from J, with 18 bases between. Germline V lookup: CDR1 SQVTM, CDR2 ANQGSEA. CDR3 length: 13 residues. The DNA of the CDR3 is TGCAGCGTCGAAACGGACTCAGGTGTCGAGCAGTACTTC. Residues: CSVETDSGVEQYF.

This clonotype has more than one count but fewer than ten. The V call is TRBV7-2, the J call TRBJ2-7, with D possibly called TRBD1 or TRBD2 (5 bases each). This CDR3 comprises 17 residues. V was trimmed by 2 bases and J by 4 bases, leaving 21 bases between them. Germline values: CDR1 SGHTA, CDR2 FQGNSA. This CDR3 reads CASSLFNSPVGGYEQYF. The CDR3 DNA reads TGTGCCAGCAGCTTATTTAACTCTCCTGTTGGGGGATACGAGCAGTACTTC.

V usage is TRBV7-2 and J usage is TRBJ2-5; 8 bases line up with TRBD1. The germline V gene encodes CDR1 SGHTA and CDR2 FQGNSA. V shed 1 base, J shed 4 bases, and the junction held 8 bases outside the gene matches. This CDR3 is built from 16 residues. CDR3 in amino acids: CASSLGQGAARETQYF. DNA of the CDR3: TGTGCCAGCAGCTTAGGGCAGGGGGCGGCTCGAGAGACCCAGTACTTC.

The CDR3 loop is CASRPGTVRNYGYTF. In DNA, the CDR3 is TGTGCCAGCAGACCAGGGACAGTTAGGAACTATGGCTACACCTTC. V is TRBV6-1 and J is TRBJ1-2, with 7 bases identical to TRBD1. Unmatched junction bases numbered 9, after V lost 6 bases and J lost 2 bases. Per germline, CDR1 MNHNS and CDR2 SASEGT. The CDR3 has 15 amino acids.

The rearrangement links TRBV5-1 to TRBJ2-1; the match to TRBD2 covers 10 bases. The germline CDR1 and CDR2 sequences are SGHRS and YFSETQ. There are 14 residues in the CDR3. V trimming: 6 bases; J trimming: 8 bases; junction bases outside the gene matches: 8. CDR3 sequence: CASTVLAGVDEQFF. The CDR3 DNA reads TGCGCCAGCACGGTTCTAGCGGGAGTGGATGAGCAGTTCTTC.

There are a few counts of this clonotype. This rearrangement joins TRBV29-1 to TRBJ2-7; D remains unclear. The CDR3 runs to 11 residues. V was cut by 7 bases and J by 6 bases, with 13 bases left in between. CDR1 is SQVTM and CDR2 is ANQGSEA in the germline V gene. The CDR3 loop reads CSARHFLEQYF. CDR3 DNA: TGCAGCGCCAGACATTTTCTCGAGCAGTACTTC.

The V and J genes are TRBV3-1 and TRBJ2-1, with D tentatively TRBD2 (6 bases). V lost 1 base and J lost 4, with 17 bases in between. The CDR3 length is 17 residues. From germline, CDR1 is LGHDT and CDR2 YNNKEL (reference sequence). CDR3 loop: CASSQVAGGLGYNEQFF. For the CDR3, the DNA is TGTGCCAGCAGCCAAGTGGCTGGAGGGCTGGGGTACAATGAGCAGTTCTTC.

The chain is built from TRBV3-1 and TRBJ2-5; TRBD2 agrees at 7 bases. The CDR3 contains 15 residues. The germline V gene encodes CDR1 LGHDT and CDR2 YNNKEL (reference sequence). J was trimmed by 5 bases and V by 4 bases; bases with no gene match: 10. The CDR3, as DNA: TGTGCCAGCAGCCCCCGAAGCGGGACCCTGGAGACCCAGTACTTC. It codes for CASSPRSGTLETQYF.

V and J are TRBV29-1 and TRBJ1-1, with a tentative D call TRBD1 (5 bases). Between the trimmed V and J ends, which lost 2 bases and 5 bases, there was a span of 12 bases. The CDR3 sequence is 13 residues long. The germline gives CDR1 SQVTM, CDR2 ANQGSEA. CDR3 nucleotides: TGCAGCGTTGAAACCCTACGGGGGACTGAAGCTTTCTTT. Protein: CSVETLRGTEAFF.

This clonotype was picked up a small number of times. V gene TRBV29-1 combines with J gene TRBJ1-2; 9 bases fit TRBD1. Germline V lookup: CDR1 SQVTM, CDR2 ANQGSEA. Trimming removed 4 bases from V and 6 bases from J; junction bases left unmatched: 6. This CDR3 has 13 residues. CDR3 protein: CSVVVGTGNGYTF. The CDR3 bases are TGCAGCGTTGTTGTGGGGACAGGGAATGGCTACACCTTC.

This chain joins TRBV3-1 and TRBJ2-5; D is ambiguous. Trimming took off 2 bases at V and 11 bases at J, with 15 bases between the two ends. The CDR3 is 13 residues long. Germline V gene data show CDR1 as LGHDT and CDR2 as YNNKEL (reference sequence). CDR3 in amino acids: CASSQHLGGEQYF. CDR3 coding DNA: TGTGCCAGCAGCCAACACTTGGGCGGTGAGCAGTACTTC.

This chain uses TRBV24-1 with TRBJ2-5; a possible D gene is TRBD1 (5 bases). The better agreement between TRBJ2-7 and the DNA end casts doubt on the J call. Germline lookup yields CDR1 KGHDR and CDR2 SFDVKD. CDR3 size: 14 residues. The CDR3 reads CATSDLRGSGEQYF. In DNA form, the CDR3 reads TGTGCCACCAGTGATTTAAGGGGCTCGGGCGAGCAGTACTTC.

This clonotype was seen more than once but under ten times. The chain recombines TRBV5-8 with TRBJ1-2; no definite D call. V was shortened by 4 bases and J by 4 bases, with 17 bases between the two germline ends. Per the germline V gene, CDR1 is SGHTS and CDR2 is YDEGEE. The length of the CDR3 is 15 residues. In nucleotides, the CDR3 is TGTGCCAGCAGCAGGACCCTACTATCCGGCTATGGCTACACCTTC. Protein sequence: CASSRTLLSGYGYTF.